Below, 14 T cell receptor beta chains from the same sample are listed, as sequenced in a study of shared clonotypes between healthy human individuals. Clones were sequenced by immunoSEQ multiplex PCR, and TCRdb holds only the in-frame ones, with some missing. The sample lists about 710,000 clones; approximately 72% were seen once. The sample comprised memory CD4+ T cells sorted from blood. Subset of the sample: CD45RA-negative fraction. The origin of the receptors is a woman in her 30s in good health.

In the case of this clone: The sample holds other DNA sequences that translate to the same CDR3. V and J are TRBV6-6 and TRBJ1-1; no reliable D call. Trimming removed 0 bases from V and 5 bases from J, with 7 bases in between. The CDR3 is 13 amino acids. Per the germline V gene, CDR1 is MNHNY and CDR2 is SVGAGI (reference sequence). The CDR3 sequence is CASSYSGGTEAFF. In nucleotides, the CDR3 is TGTGCCAGCAGTTACTCAGGCGGGACTGAAGCTTTCTTT.

CDR3 sequence reads: CASSLKLFSKNIQYF. CDR3 in DNA: TGTGCCAGCAGTTTAAAGCTGTTTTCCAAAAACATTCAGTACTTC. The chain links TRBV28 to TRBJ2-4, with D hard to call. Germline V lookup: CDR1 MDHEN, CDR2 SYDVKM. V dropped 2 bases and J dropped 2 bases, with 10 bases sitting between them. The CDR3 has 15 amino acids.

The chain joins TRBV27 to TRBJ1-1, with D hard to call. The CDR3 is 12 residues long. V lost 6 bases and J 11 bases, leaving 16 bases between the germline ends. Germline assignment: CDR1 MNHEY and CDR2 SMNVEV (reference sequence). The CDR3 spells CASSKAGNSAFF. CDR3 in DNA: TGTGCCAGCAGCAAGGCGGGAAATTCGGCTTTCTTT.

The V call is TRBV5-1, the J call TRBJ2-7; 8 bases map to TRBD2. Germline loops: CDR1 SGHRS, CDR2 YFSETQ. The CDR3 has 17 amino acids. With V trimmed by 0 bases and J by 0 bases, 8 bases remained unmatched. In DNA form, the CDR3 reads TGCGCCAGCAGCTTGGTAGGACTAGCAGTCAGCTCCTACGAGCAGTACTTC. Its translation is CASSLVGLAVSSYEQYF.

CDR3 nucleotides: TGTGCCAGCAGTGAACACGGGGGGTTCCGCAATCAGCCCCAGCATTTT. Translating gives CASSEHGGFRNQPQHF. The V gene is TRBV6-1, the J gene TRBJ1-5; a possible D gene is TRBD1 (5 bases). The germline V and J ends were trimmed by 2 bases and 2 bases, with 13 bases remaining between them. This CDR3 has 16 amino acids. The germline V gene has CDR1 MNHNS and CDR2 SASEGT.

This clone was counted many times. The V gene is TRBV5-1, the J gene TRBJ2-3, with 8 bases matching TRBD2. The germline V gene has CDR1 SGHRS and CDR2 YFSETQ. The CDR3 has 13 residues. Trimming cost V 5 bases and J 8 bases; bases outside gene matches: 7. CDR3 amino acids: CASSSPAGGTQYF. The CDR3 nucleotides are TGCGCCAGCAGTTCCCCGGCGGGAGGTACGCAGTATTTT.

This clone was recorded a few times. A much larger clone differs from this one at a single base, so this may be a read error. The gene calls are TRBV28 and TRBJ2-1; D not resolved. Germline-derived CDR1 and CDR2 are MDHEN and SYDVKM. The CDR3 length is 14 residues. The V end lost 5 bases, the J end lost 0 bases, and 8 bases lay between the germline ends. Here the CDR3 reads CASSPQSSYNEQFF. The CDR3 nucleotides are TGTGCCAGCAGTCCTCAGAGCTCCTACAATGAGCAGTTCTTC.

The genes are TRBV29-1 and TRBJ1-2, with D maybe TRBD1 (5 bases). Germline values: CDR1 SQVTM, CDR2 ANQGSEA. The germline V and J ends were trimmed by 4 bases and 3 bases, with 9 bases remaining between them. This CDR3 has 12 amino acids. CDR3: CSVGDSDYGYTF. CDR3 DNA: TGCAGCGTTGGGGACTCCGACTATGGCTACACCTTC.

This clone was picked up a small number of times. V is TRBV29-1 and J is TRBJ2-1, with 7 bases aligning to TRBD1. The germline V gene has CDR1 SQVTM and CDR2 ANQGSEA. The CDR3 extends over 13 amino acids. Losses at the gene ends were 7 bases for V and 6 bases for J; bases not matched to a gene: 9. In nucleotides, the CDR3 is TGCAGCGACCTGGGACAGTCTGGCAATGAGCAGTTCTTC. Amino acid sequence: CSDLGQSGNEQFF.

This clone was seen just once. The same CDR3 also results from other DNA sequences found in this sample. This chain connects TRBV6-5 to TRBJ1-1; D is perhaps TRBD1 (6 bases). CDR1 MNHEY and CDR2 SVGAGI come from the germline V gene. With 0 bases removed from V and 0 bases from J, the gap between germline ends came to 8 bases. This CDR3 has 15 amino acids. CDR3 in DNA: TGTGCCAGCAGTTACTCGAGGACAGTGAACACTGAAGCTTTCTTT. This sequence encodes CASSYSRTVNTEAFF.

This rearrangement joins TRBV6-5 to TRBJ1-3, with 8 positions matching TRBD1. The germline gives CDR1 MNHEY, CDR2 SVGAGI. Losses at the gene ends were 5 bases for V and 7 bases for J; bases not matched to a gene: 10. This CDR3 is built from 15 residues. The CDR3 region is CASSQDRDPRNTIYF. The DNA of the CDR3 is TGTGCCAGCAGTCAGGACAGGGATCCTCGGAACACCATATATTTT.

Ten or more counts support this clone. The identical CDR3 is also encoded by other nucleotide sequences in the sample. The gene calls are TRBV30 and TRBJ1-1, with D uncertain. The germline V gene has CDR1 GTSNPN and CDR2 SVGIG (reference sequence). The V and J ends lost 0 bases and 5 bases respectively, with 7 bases between them. The CDR3 runs 12 residues. CDR3 region: CAWSVLGTEAFF. The CDR3 nucleotides read TGTGCCTGGAGTGTACTGGGGACTGAAGCTTTCTTT.

Here the CDR3 reads CAWGGQEFQETQYF. For the CDR3, the DNA is TGTGCCTGGGGCGGACAGGAATTTCAAGAGACCCAGTACTTC. The chain is built from TRBV30 and TRBJ2-5; 7 bases align to TRBD1. Trimming cost V 5 bases and J 2 bases; bases outside gene matches: 8. The CDR3 covers 14 residues. The germline V gene has CDR1 GTSNPN and CDR2 SVGIG (reference sequence).

The rearrangement uses TRBV15 and TRBJ2-3, with D uncertain. The CDR3 covers 17 residues. Germline lookup yields CDR1 LNHNV and CDR2 YYDKDF (reference sequence). V gave up 1 base and J gave up 8 bases, with 22 bases separating them. The CDR3 bases are TGTGCCACCAGCAGAGCTCAGATCGGGCTAGTATCGGGTACGCAGTATTTT. Translated, it gives CATSRAQIGLVSGTQYF.